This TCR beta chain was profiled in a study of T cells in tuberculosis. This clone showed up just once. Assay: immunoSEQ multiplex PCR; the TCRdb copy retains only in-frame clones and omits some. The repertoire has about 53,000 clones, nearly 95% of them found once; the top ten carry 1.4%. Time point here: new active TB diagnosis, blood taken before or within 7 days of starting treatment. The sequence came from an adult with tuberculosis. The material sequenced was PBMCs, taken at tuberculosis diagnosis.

The CDR3: CASSPKDRDYEQYF. The DNA of the CDR3 is TGTGCCAGCAGCCCCAAAGACAGGGACTACGAGCAGTACTTC. The V call is TRBV9, the J call TRBJ2-7; 7 nucleotides line up with TRBD1. The CDR3 extends over 14 amino acids. V was pared by 4 bases and J by 3 bases, with 7 bases of the junction left unmatched. Germline V lookup: CDR1 SGDLS, CDR2 YYNGEE.